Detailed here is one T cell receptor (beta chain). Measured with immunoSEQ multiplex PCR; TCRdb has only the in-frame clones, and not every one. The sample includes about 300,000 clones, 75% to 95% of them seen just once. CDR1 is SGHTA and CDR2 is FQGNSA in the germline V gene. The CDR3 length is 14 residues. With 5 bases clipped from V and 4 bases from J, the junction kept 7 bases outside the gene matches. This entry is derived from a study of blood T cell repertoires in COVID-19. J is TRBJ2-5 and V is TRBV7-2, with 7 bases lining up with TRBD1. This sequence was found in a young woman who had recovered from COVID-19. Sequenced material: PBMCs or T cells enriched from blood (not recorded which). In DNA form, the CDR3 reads TGTGCCAGCAGCACTTCGACAGGGCTAGAGACCCAGTACTTC. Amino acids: CASSTSTGLETQYF.